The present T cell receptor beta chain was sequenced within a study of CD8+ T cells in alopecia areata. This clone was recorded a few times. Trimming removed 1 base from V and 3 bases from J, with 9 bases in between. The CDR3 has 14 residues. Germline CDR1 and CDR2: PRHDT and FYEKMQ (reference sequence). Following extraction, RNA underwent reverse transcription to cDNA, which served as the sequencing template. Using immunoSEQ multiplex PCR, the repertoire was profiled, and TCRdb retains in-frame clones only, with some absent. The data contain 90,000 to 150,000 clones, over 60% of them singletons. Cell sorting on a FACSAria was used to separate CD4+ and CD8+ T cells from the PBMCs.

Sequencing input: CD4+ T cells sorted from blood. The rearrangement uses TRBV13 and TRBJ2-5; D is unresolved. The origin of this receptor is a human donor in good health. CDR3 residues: CASSLAVLEETQYF. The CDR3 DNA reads TGTGCCAGCAGCTTAGCAGTTTTGGAAGAGACCCAGTACTTC. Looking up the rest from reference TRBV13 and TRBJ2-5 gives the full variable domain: AAGVIQSPRHLIKEKRETATLKCYPIPRHDTVYWYQQGPGQDPQFLISFYEKMQSDKGSIPDRFSAQQFSDYHSELNMSSLELGDSALYFCASSLAVLEETQYFGPGTRLLVL.